The present entry profiles one T cell receptor (beta chain) with its context. Its antigen remains unidentified. A read error may account for a junction end that differs from germline. A second PCR of about 7 to 11 cycles used a sample-barcoded 5' primer and a J-beta primer mix. Each cDNA molecule was tagged by a template-switch adaptor with 12 random nucleotides. TCRdb reanalysed the 5' RACE reads using MiXCR and keeps one entry per CDR3 protein. This table holds 1.5 million to 2 million distinct CDR3 sequences, roughly 28% found once. The data were taken from a study of blood T cells in healthy people across ages. Whole-study results and caveats: A roughly linear fall in TCR beta diversity per million T cells was seen with increasing age. Fewer expanded clones and more diversity marked long-lived versus aged donors.

This CDR3 has 14 amino acids. Sequenced input: blood. This receptor was taken from a young woman in good health. The genes are TRBV12-3 or TRBV12-4 and TRBJ1-1, with a possible D match to TRBD1 (5 bases). CDR3 sequence (DNA): TGTGCCAGCAGGGGAGGGGTTGGGAACACTGAAGTTTTCTTT. This sequence encodes CASRGGVGNTEVFF.